This T cell receptor beta chain was sequenced for a study of OX40 agonist ivuxolimab in advanced cancers. TCRdb's table, derived via immunoSEQ multiplex PCR, lists solely in-frame clones and lacks some. The repertoire holds under 70,000 clones, with around 84% as singletons. Study-wide findings and caveats: Mean expanded clone counts were higher in CD8+ than CD4+ T cells.

Comment on this clone: Antigen unknown.

The clonotype was recovered from an adult with an advanced solid tumor such as melanoma, head and neck, liver or kidney cancer. This specimen consisted of CD4+ or CD8+ T cells sorted from blood, obtained in a trial of the OX40 agonist ivuxolimab.

In DNA, the CDR3 is TGTGCCAGCAGCCCCCCCCCTGCTTGGGAGCAGTACTTC. It yields the protein CASSPPPAWEQYF. The V gene is TRBV7-2, the J gene TRBJ2-7; D unresolved. Germline CDR1 SGHTA, CDR2 FQGNSA. The CDR3 extends over 13 amino acids. V shed 5 bases and J shed 7 bases, with 15 bases lying between them. The entire variable domain, with the rest obtained from reference TRBV7-2 and TRBJ2-7, is as follows: GAGVSQSPSNKVTEKGKDVELRCDPISGHTALYWYRQSLGQGLEFLIYFQGNSAPDKSGLPSDRFSAERTGGSVSTLTIQRTQQEDSAVYLCASSPPPAWEQYFGPGTRLTVT.